This T cell receptor (beta chain) was captured in a study of radiotherapy plus CTLA-4 blockade in lung cancer. Germline-derived CDR1 and CDR2 are SGHAT and FQNNGV. The J segment lost 4 bases and the V segment lost 0 bases, leaving 4 bases of the junction unmatched. The CDR3 runs to 16 residues. Focal radiation with ipilimumab CTLA-4 blockade was given to patients with chemo-refractory metastatic non-small-cell lung cancer. Assay: immunoSEQ multiplex PCR; the TCRdb copy retains only in-frame clones and omits some. The profile shows 80,000 to 100,000 clones, around 90% of them singletons. This clonotype was sampled from a human donor with non-small cell lung cancer that progressed on radiotherapy plus ipilimumab. The sequencing here drew on peripheral blood, taken from a patient treated with radiotherapy plus ipilimumab. The rearrangement uses TRBV11-2 and TRBJ2-5; 11 bases line up with TRBD2. CDR3 DNA sequence: TGTGCCAGCAGCTTAGATGTAGCGGGAGGGGGAGAGACCCAGTACTTC. This translates into CASSLDVAGGGETQYF.